The 25 T cell receptor beta chains in this list originate from one sample, sequenced in a study of cytomegalovirus exposure and HLA in healthy donors. Amplification used 60 Vbeta primers and 13 Jbeta primers. Sequencing was performed with immunoSEQ multiplex PCR; in TCRdb, only in-frame clones are kept and a portion is missing. The table records over 200,000 clones, about 78% of them present only once. Sample: PBMCs. These receptors were obtained from a male donor in good health and CMV-seronegative.

This clone turned up a few times. The chain joins TRBV6-5 to TRBJ1-1, with D possibly TRBD1 on 5 matching bases. Trimming pared 2 bases from V and 4 bases from J, leaving 11 bases between. The germline CDR1 and CDR2 sequences are MNHEY and SVGAGI. CDR3 length equals 14 residues. CDR3 loop: CASSYPGLGTEAFF. The CDR3 DNA reads TGTGCCAGCAGTTACCCAGGGTTAGGCACTGAAGCTTTCTTT.

This chain uses TRBV23-1 with TRBJ1-6; unclear D gene. TRBV23-1 carries the ORF label, with uncertain function. Trimming left V 4 bases short and J 2 bases short, with 18 bases between. This CDR3 region has 18 residues. In DNA, the CDR3 is TGCGCCAGCAGTCCCCCAGGCAGGATGGAAACCTATAATTCACCCCTCCACTTT. It translates to CASSPPGRMETYNSPLHF.

The J gene is TRBJ2-7, the V gene TRBV11-2, with D possibly being TRBD2 (6 bases). Germline V gene data show CDR1 as SGHAT and CDR2 as FQNNGV. This CDR3 is 13 amino acids long. Trimming removed 4 bases at V and 6 bases at J, with 13 bases between. The CDR3 loop is CASSSIQLAEQYF. The CDR3 DNA reads TGTGCCAGCAGCTCAATCCAACTAGCCGAGCAGTACTTC.

The V gene is TRBV6-5, the J gene TRBJ2-3; a weak D match, TRBD2 (5 bases). The CDR3 sequence is 14 residues long. Germline CDR1 is MNHEY and CDR2 is SVGAGI. With 5 bases removed from V and 1 base from J, the gap between germline ends came to 10 bases. As DNA, the CDR3 is TGTGCCAGCAGTGAGGCCGGGGGCACAGATACGCAGTATTTT. Translation gives CASSEAGGTDTQYF.

The CDR3, as DNA: TGTGCCAGCAGTGGTGACAGGATGCCATCGGAGACCCAGTACTTC. Translated, it gives CASSGDRMPSETQYF. The chain employs TRBV2 and TRBJ2-5, with D possibly being TRBD1 (6 bases). The V gene lost 4 bases and the J gene lost 5 bases, with 17 bases spanning the gap. Germline V gene lookup returns CDR1 SNHLY and CDR2 FYNNEI. The CDR3 runs 15 residues.

This chain links TRBV6-1 with TRBJ2-1, with TRBD2 as a possible D gene (6 bases). CDR3 length equals 13 residues. The V end was cut by 8 bases, the J end by 10 bases, with 18 bases between. Germline assignment: CDR1 MNHNS and CDR2 SASEGT. The CDR3 is CASLSGPIGEQFF. Written as DNA, the CDR3 is TGTGCCAGCCTTAGCGGACCTATCGGGGAGCAGTTCTTC.

This clone appeared once. The rearrangement joins TRBV14 to TRBJ1-3; D gene uncertain. Germline CDR1 and CDR2: SGHDN and FVKESK. V lost 1 base, J lost 0 bases, and 10 bases lay in between. This CDR3 comprises 16 residues. In DNA form, the CDR3 reads TGTGCCAGCAGCCAAGTGGAGATACCCTCTGGAAACACCATATATTTT. Protein product: CASSQVEIPSGNTIYF.

The CDR3 region is CASSIGVVRELFF. DNA of the CDR3: TGTGCCAGTAGTATCGGGGTCGTCAGGGAGCTGTTTTTT. V usage is TRBV19 and J usage is TRBJ2-2; the D gene is possibly TRBD2 (5 bases). Germline V gene data show CDR1 as LNHDA and CDR2 as SQIVND (reference sequence). Trimming took 3 bases from V and 9 from J, leaving 11 bases between them. The CDR3 contains 13 residues.

The J gene is TRBJ2-7, the V gene TRBV21-1; TRBD1, the table's D call, was not compared with the DNA. TRBV21-1 is a recognized pseudogene. The CDR3 spans 12 residues. The CDR3 DNA is TGTGCCAGCCGGTCAGGAACCTACGAGCAGTACTTC. As protein: CASRSGTYEQYF.

The chain joins TRBV5-1 to TRBJ2-6; TRBD1 might be the D (7 bases). The CDR3 is made up of 17 amino acids. The germline V gene has CDR1 SGHRS and CDR2 YFSETQ. Trimming stripped 4 bases from V and 0 bases from J, with 14 bases between. CDR3 sequence reads: CASSLGGQTSGANVLTF. The CDR3 DNA is TGCGCCAGCAGCCTCGGGGGACAGACCTCTGGGGCCAACGTCCTGACTTTC. The full variable domain, rest sourced from reference TRBV5-1 and TRBJ2-6, is KAGVTQTPRYLIKTRGQQVTLSCSPISGHRSVSWYQQTPGQGLQFLFEYFSETQRNKGNFPGRFSGRQFSNSRSEMNVSTLELGDSALYLCASSLGGQTSGANVLTFGAGSRLTVL.

The V gene is TRBV5-8, the J gene TRBJ2-1; TRBD2 matches at 8 bases. The CDR3 spans 17 residues. The germline V gene has CDR1 SGHTS and CDR2 YDEGEE. The V and J ends lost 3 bases and 2 bases, in that order; junction bases with no gene match: 10. The CDR3 reads CASSWTLAGNPYNEQFF. CDR3 coding DNA: TGTGCCAGCAGCTGGACATTAGCGGGAAACCCCTACAATGAGCAGTTCTTC.

The chain is built from TRBV4-1 and TRBJ2-5; 13 positions match TRBD2. The DNA end favors TRBJ2-7, so the J call may be wrong. Looked up from germline, CDR1 is MGHRA and CDR2 is YSYEKL. This CDR3 contains 16 residues. In DNA form, the CDR3 reads TGCGCCAGCAGCCTGCGGACTAGCGGGAGTCGGGTCGAGCAGTACTTC. It specifies CASSLRTSGSRVEQYF.

V is TRBV19 and J is TRBJ1-5; 9 bases align to TRBD1. The junction had 10 bases not matched to a gene; V was cut back by 7 bases and J by 6 bases. The CDR3 sequence is 15 residues long. CDR1 LNHDA and CDR2 SQIVND come from the germline V gene (reference sequence). In DNA form, the CDR3 reads TGTGCCAGTAAAATTACAGGGGGCGTAACTCAGCCCCAGCATTTT. Translation gives CASKITGGVTQPQHF.

CDR3 DNA sequence: TGTGCCAGCAGCCGACCGGGACTAGCGGGAGGCACAGATACGCAGTATTTT. Translation: CASSRPGLAGGTDTQYF. This chain links TRBV5-8 with TRBJ2-3, with TRBD2 matching 14 bases. Germline-derived CDR1 and CDR2 are SGHTS and YDEGEE. V lost 4 bases to trimming and J lost 1 base; unmatched junction nucleotides: 5. CDR3 size: 17 residues.

The chain is built from TRBV19 and TRBJ2-2, with TRBD1 as a possible D gene (5 bases). V shed 6 bases and J shed 3 bases, with 5 bases lying between them. The CDR3 has 12 residues. In germline, CDR1 is LNHDA, CDR2 SQIVND (reference sequence). CDR3 sequence: CASRGDTGELFF. The CDR3 DNA reads TGTGCCAGTAGAGGGGACACCGGGGAGCTGTTTTTT.

The V and J genes are TRBV11-2 and TRBJ2-7; D perhaps matches TRBD1 (6 bases). V lost 3 bases and J 4 bases, leaving 7 bases between the germline ends. Germline V lookup: CDR1 SGHAT, CDR2 FQNNGV. The CDR3 extends over 12 amino acids. CDR3 DNA: TGTGCCAGCAGCTTCGACAGGTACGAGCAGTACTTC. Its translation is CASSFDRYEQYF.

The chain uses TRBV5-1 and TRBJ1-1, with 8 positions matching TRBD1. The CDR3 sequence is 15 residues long. Unmatched junction bases numbered 7, after V lost 4 bases and J lost 2 bases. Germline-derived CDR1 and CDR2 are SGHRS and YFSETQ. The DNA of the CDR3 is TGCGCCAGCAGCCCGACCGGACAGGGCAACACTGAAGCTTTCTTT. Translation: CASSPTGQGNTEAFF.

This sequence joins TRBV6-6 and TRBJ1-2; 9 bases are shared with TRBD1. Germline lookup yields CDR1 MNHNY and CDR2 SVGAGI (reference sequence). The CDR3 consists of 14 residues. Unmatched junction bases numbered 5, after V lost 7 bases and J lost 2 bases. The CDR3 loop is CASTPDRGNYGYTF. CDR3 nucleotide sequence: TGTGCCAGCACCCCGGACAGGGGAAACTATGGCTACACCTTC.

This sequence joins TRBV27 and TRBJ1-5, with a weak D call TRBD1 (6 bases). Trimming left V 2 bases short and J 6 bases short, with 8 bases between. The CDR3 is made up of 13 amino acids. Germline V CDR1 and CDR2: MNHEY, SMNVEV (reference sequence). The CDR3 nucleotides read TGTGCCAGCAGTTTAGGCAGGGGTCAGCCCCAGCATTTT. Amino acids: CASSLGRGQPQHF.

This sequence joins TRBV9 and TRBJ1-3; D not certain. Trimming shortened V by 4 bases and J by 0 bases, and 11 bases separated the two germline ends. From germline, CDR1 is SGDLS and CDR2 YYNGEE. CDR3 size: 15 residues. CDR3 nucleotide sequence: TGTGCCAGCAGCATAGGACTGATCTCTGGAAACACCATATATTTT. Its translation is CASSIGLISGNTIYF.

The J gene is TRBJ2-2, the V gene TRBV4-2, with TRBD2 matching over 9 bases. The V gene end was trimmed by 0 bases and the J gene end by 7 bases; junction bases not matched to a gene: 0. The CDR3 length is 14 residues. Germline V gene data show CDR1 as LGHNA and CDR2 as YNFKEQ. CDR3 protein: CASSQEAGGGELFF. CDR3 nucleotide sequence: TGTGCCAGCAGCCAAGAAGCGGGAGGCGGGGAGCTGTTTTTT.

The V and J genes are TRBV27 and TRBJ1-4, with a possible D match to TRBD1 (5 bases). Trimming stripped 7 bases from V and 0 bases from J, with 24 bases between. The germline V gene has CDR1 MNHEY and CDR2 SMNVEV (reference sequence). The CDR3 is 19 amino acids. This chain's CDR3 is CASTRSGVGGGPTNEKLFF. CDR3 nucleotide sequence: TGTGCCAGCACCCGATCGGGGGTTGGGGGTGGACCAACTAATGAAAAACTGTTTTTT.

The V gene is TRBV6-1, the J gene TRBJ1-1; 8 positions match TRBD1. V lost 6 bases and J lost 1; bases outside the gene matches: 4. Germline V gives CDR1 MNHNS, CDR2 SASEGT. This CDR3 has 14 residues. The DNA of the CDR3 is TGTGCCAGCAGGGACAGGGTCTCGAACACTGAAGCTTTCTTT. It translates to CASRDRVSNTEAFF.

Only a few counts were recorded for this clone. The chain couples TRBV7-9 to TRBJ2-1, with 9 bases identical to TRBD1. Trimming removed 5 bases from V and 9 bases from J; junction bases left unmatched: 5. From germline, CDR1 is SEHNR and CDR2 FQNEAQ (reference sequence). The CDR3 runs 13 residues. The CDR3 bases are TGTGCCAGCAGCGGGACAGGGCTTGTTGAGCAGTTCTTC. It specifies CASSGTGLVEQFF.

The chain couples TRBV19 to TRBJ1-2, with D unclear. Deletions cut 5 bases from V and 4 bases from J, with 11 bases between. The CDR3 consists of 13 residues. Germline assignment: CDR1 LNHDA and CDR2 SQIVND (reference sequence). CDR3 DNA: TGTGCCAGTAGTGAAGCCCCCATCTATGGCTACACCTTC. Residues: CASSEAPIYGYTF.